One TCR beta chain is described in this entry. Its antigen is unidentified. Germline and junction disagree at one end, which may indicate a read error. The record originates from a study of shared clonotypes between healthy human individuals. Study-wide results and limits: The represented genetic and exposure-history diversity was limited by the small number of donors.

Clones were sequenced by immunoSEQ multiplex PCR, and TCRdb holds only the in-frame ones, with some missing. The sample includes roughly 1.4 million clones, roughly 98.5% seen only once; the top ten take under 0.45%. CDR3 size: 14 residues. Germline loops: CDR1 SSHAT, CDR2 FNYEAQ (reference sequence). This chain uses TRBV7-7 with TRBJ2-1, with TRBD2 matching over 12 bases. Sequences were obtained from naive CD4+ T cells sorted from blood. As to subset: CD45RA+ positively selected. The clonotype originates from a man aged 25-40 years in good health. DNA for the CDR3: TGTGCTAGCAGCCGACTAGCGGGAGACGATGAGCAGTTCTTC. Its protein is CASSRLAGDDEQFF.